This paragraph reports one T cell receptor (beta chain). Clones were sequenced by immunoSEQ multiplex PCR, and TCRdb holds only the in-frame ones, with some missing. The data hold roughly 250,000 clones, with about 93% observed a single time. This sample is drawn from a study of blood T cell repertoires in COVID-19. Study context: T cells, B-cell-depleted T cells, or PBMCs provided the cDNA or gDNA that served as material.

This CDR3 contains 11 residues. V was pared by 3 bases and J by 5 bases, with 0 bases of the junction left unmatched. In germline, CDR1 is DFQATT, CDR2 SNEGSKA (reference sequence). The clonotype was recovered from a woman in her late teens or twenties who had recovered from COVID-19. Sequenced: PBMCs or T cells enriched from blood (not recorded which). The chain combines TRBV20-1 with TRBJ2-5; 7 nucleotides agree with TRBD2. CDR3 residues: CSASGGETQYF. DNA of the CDR3: TGCAGTGCTAGCGGGGGGGAGACCCAGTACTTC.